The entry that follows covers one TCR beta chain sequence. The data belong to a study of tumor-infiltrating lymphocytes in oesophageal squamous cell carcinoma. Via MiXCR, TCRdb re-called the PCR reads, giving one row per CDR3 protein. The sample contains about 20,000 distinct CDR3 sequences, about 38% of which appear only once. The TCR sequence derives from a male donor with esophageal squamous cell carcinoma. Sequencing was done on a sample of normal esophageal tissue next to the tumor.

The CDR3 DNA reads TGTGCCAGCAGTTTATACTACGAGCAGTACTTC. Translation gives CASSLYYEQYF. The V call is TRBV28, the J call TRBJ2-1; D ambiguous. The J call may be mistaken, given a closer DNA end match to TRBJ2-7. CDR3 size: 11 residues. The germline CDR1 and CDR2 sequences are MDHEN and SYDVKM.